At least ten counts were recorded for the clone carrying this T cell receptor beta chain. The data stem from a study of T cells in Graves' hyperthyroidism and ophthalmopathy. Uncontrolled infection, other autoimmune disease, pregnancy or lactation barred patients from enrollment. V was clipped by 0 bases and J by 9 bases, with 15 bases between them. This CDR3 is built from 14 residues. CDR1 is SQVTM, CDR2 ANQGSEA, per germline. Using RNA transcripts as the source, TCR beta CDR3 regions were amplified. The TCR CDR3 was amplified in a first-round RT-PCR using the HTBI primer set. TCRdb recomputed calls from the multiplex PCR reads with MiXCR, one row per CDR3 protein. The repertoire holds around 560,000 distinct CDR3 sequences, with 16% as singletons.

The J gene is TRBJ2-1, the V gene TRBV29-1; D might be TRBD1 or TRBD2, each matching 5 bases. The sequencing input was blood. The TCR sequence derives from a young woman with Graves' hyperthyroidism. DNA for the CDR3: TGCAGCGTTGAAGATGGGGCTAGCTCCACTGAGCAGTTCTTC. Amino acids: CSVEDGASSTEQFF.